One and the same sample provided the 6 T cell receptor beta chains below, sequenced in a study of control samples from healthy donors and cancer patients (dated by TCRdb to about 2020). Libraries were built with the immunoSEQ multiplex PCR assay. As stored in TCRdb, this immuneACCESS dataset retains in-frame rearrangements with V and J assigned. A fraction of the clones does not appear; measured against another copy, unresolved V genes explain less than half of the discrepancy, and the remainder lacks a known reason. Recorded for this sample are fewer than 200,000 clones; 85% to 90% of them occurred a single time. The top ten clones comprise 4.5% to 6% of the sample. Sequencing used blood. The receptor source for this set is a woman aged 30 to 39 in good health.

This clone was seen a few times. In nucleotides, the CDR3 is TGTGCCAGCAGGGACAGGGGCCTGAACACTGAAGCTTTCTTT. It is translated as CASRDRGLNTEAFF. The gene calls are TRBV6-6 and TRBJ1-1, with 9 bases fitting TRBD1. Germline assignment: CDR1 MNHNY and CDR2 SVGAGI (reference sequence). V lost 6 bases to trimming and J lost 0 bases; unmatched junction nucleotides: 2. This CDR3 region has 14 residues.

V gene TRBV5-1 combines with J gene TRBJ1-1; D is unresolved. This CDR3 region has 14 residues. V was pared by 3 bases and J by 1 base, with 10 bases between. Germline values: CDR1 SGHRS, CDR2 YFSETQ. The CDR3 DNA follows: TGCGCCAGCAGCTCATTACCAGGGAACACTGAAGCTTTCTTT. Protein product: CASSSLPGNTEAFF. The full variable domain, completed using reference TRBV5-1 and TRBJ1-1, is KAGVTQTPRYLIKTRGQQVTLSCSPISGHRSVSWYQQTPGQGLQFLFEYFSETQRNKGNFPGRFSGRQFSNSRSEMNVSTLELGDSALYLCASSSLPGNTEAFFGQGTRLTVV.

This rearrangement joins TRBV5-1 to TRBJ1-4, with 8 bases identical to TRBD1. The ends lost 3 bases at V and 7 bases at J; junction bases unmatched: 5. Germline V gives CDR1 SGHRS, CDR2 YFSETQ. The CDR3 is 14 amino acids. CDR3 DNA sequence: TGCGCCAGCAGCTCAGGGGGCAGGGGTGAAAAACTGTTTTTT. It specifies CASSSGGRGEKLFF. Together with reference TRBV5-1 and TRBJ1-4, the CDR3 gives the full variable domain: KAGVTQTPRYLIKTRGQQVTLSCSPISGHRSVSWYQQTPGQGLQFLFEYFSETQRNKGNFPGRFSGRQFSNSRSEMNVSTLELGDSALYLCASSSGGRGEKLFFGSGTQLSVL.

V is TRBV4-1 and J is TRBJ2-3; 14 positions agree with TRBD2. J was trimmed by 7 bases and V by 3 bases; bases with no gene match: 9. This CDR3 is built from 17 residues. Germline V gene data show CDR1 as MGHRA and CDR2 as YSYEKL. This CDR3 is CASSQQGTSGGTHTQYF. Here the CDR3 DNA reads TGCGCCAGCAGCCAGCAAGGGACTAGCGGGGGAACTCATACGCAGTATTTT.

The chain uses TRBV27 and TRBJ2-7, with unresolved D. This CDR3 has 15 amino acids. Trimming pared 5 bases from V and 4 bases from J, leaving 18 bases between. In germline, CDR1 is MNHEY, CDR2 SMNVEV (reference sequence). The CDR3 DNA reads as TGTGCCAGCAGTCCAAGAAACTTCCCGACTTACGAGCAGTACTTC. It codes for CASSPRNFPTYEQYF.

The V gene is TRBV6-5, the J gene TRBJ2-7; D gene unclear. The V and J ends lost 5 bases and 4 bases respectively, with 12 bases between them. The CDR3 loop spans 13 amino acids. Per the germline V gene, CDR1 is MNHEY and CDR2 is SVGAGI. The CDR3, as DNA: TGTGCCAGCAGTCACGGACCTGTTTACGAGCAGTACTTC. This codes for CASSHGPVYEQYF.